A selection of T cell receptor beta chains follows, all from one sample in a study of Ad26.COV2.S vaccination and SARS-CoV-2 variants. Measured with immunoSEQ multiplex PCR; TCRdb has only the in-frame clones, and not every one. The profile shows 97,000 or so clones, around three quarters of them singletons. This specimen consisted of peripheral blood, obtained after recovery from COVID-19. Receptors originate from a human donor who had recovered from COVID-19. Both conserved end residues are part of each CDR3. D genes are given only for firm matches. Some rows mark clone size as missing; the rest say once, few, many or name a class of expanded clone.

TRBJ1-2	-	TRBV7-2	-	CASSAGPANYGYTF	TGTGCCAGCAGCGCGGGGCCCGCTAACTATGGCTACACCTTC
TRBJ1-1	-	TRBV3-1/TRBV3-2	-	CASSRYRDGYTEAFF	TGTGCCAGCAGCCGCTACCGGGACGGGTACACTGAAGCTTTCTTT
TRBJ2-7	-	TRBV2	-	CASSVGPTGGYEQYF	TGTGCCAGCAGTGTCGGACCCACTGGGGGTTACGAGCAGTACTTC
TRBJ2-4	-	TRBV7-2	-	CASSSSPHGALAKNIQYF	TGTGCCAGCAGCTCCTCCCCTCACGGGGCTTTAGCCAAAAACATTCAGTACTTC
TRBJ2-1	-	TRBV6-2/TRBV6-3	-	CASSYPDSNEQFF	TGTGCCAGCAGTTACCCCGACAGTAATGAGCAGTTCTTC
TRBJ1-6	-	TRBV6-6	-	CASSHSGLNSPLHF	TGTGCCAGCAGCCACTCCGGACTTAATTCACCCCTCCACTTT
TRBJ2-2	-	TRBV4-2	-	CASSQDRGHGELFF	TGTGCCAGCAGCCAAGATAGGGGTCACGGGGAGCTGTTTTTT
TRBJ2-7	-	TRBV6-5	-	CASSYSRPASSYEQYF	TGTGCCAGCAGTTACTCGAGGCCAGCTTCTTCCTACGAGCAGTACTTC
TRBJ1-5	-	TRBV24-1	once	CATSDRGGFNQPQHF	TGTGCCACCAGTGATAGAGGGGGGTTTAATCAGCCCCAGCATTTT
TRBJ2-1	-	TRBV30	-	CAWRARASNEQFF	TGTGCCTGGAGGGCGAGGGCCTCTAATGAGCAGTTCTTC
TRBJ1-2	-	TRBV28	-	CASSLFWAGYTF	TGTGCCAGCAGTTTATTCTGGGCTGGCTACACCTTC
TRBJ2-5	TRBD2	TRBV24-1	few	CATSLAGGETQYF	TGTGCCACCAGTTTGGCGGGGGGGGAGACCCAGTACTTC
TRBJ1-4	-	TRBV2	-	CASRGTTRPEKLFF	TGTGCCAGCAGGGGGACAACGAGGCCTGAAAAACTGTTTTTT
TRBJ1-1	-	TRBV10-2	-	CASTYRRGEAFF	TGCGCCAGCACCTACCGGAGGGGTGAAGCTTTCTTT
TRBJ2-2	-	TRBV7-9	-	CASSFAGTNTGELFF	TGTGCCAGCAGCTTCGCGGGGACGAACACCGGGGAGCTGTTTTTT
TRBJ2-2	TRBD1	TRBV19	-	CASSWTGGAGELFF	TGTGCCAGTAGTTGGACAGGGGGGGCCGGGGAGCTGTTTTTT
TRBJ2-7	-	TRBV4-3	-	CASSQDLGSSYEQYF	TGCGCCAGCAGCCAAGATTTAGGCAGCTCCTACGAGCAGTACTTC
TRBJ2-2	-	TRBV6-4	-	CASARGAADTGELFF	TGTGCCAGCGCGAGGGGAGCGGCCGACACCGGGGAGCTGTTTTTT
TRBJ1-5	-	TRBV6-2/TRBV6-3	-	CASSQPGGNQPQHF	TGTGCCAGCAGCCAACCGGGAGGCAATCAGCCCCAGCATTTT
TRBJ1-3	-	TRBV12-3/TRBV12-4	-	CASSRSGNTIYF	TGTGCCAGCAGCCGTAGCGGAAACACCATATATTTT
TRBJ2-7	-	TRBV3-1/TRBV3-2	-	CASSQLTVPGESSYEQYF	TGTGCCAGCAGCCAACTAACCGTCCCAGGCGAGAGCTCCTACGAGCAGTACTTC
TRBJ2-2	-	TRBV2	-	CASSEGQPIDTGELFF	TGTGCCAGCAGTGAAGGTCAGCCCATCGACACCGGGGAGCTGTTTTTT
TRBJ1-5	-	TRBV2	-	CASSGGNQPQHF	TGTGCCAGCAGTGGAGGGAATCAGCCCCAGCATTTT
TRBJ2-1	-	TRBV19	-	CASSTRTASSYNEQFF	TGTGCCAGTAGTACCCGGACGGCGAGCTCCTACAATGAGCAGTTCTTC
TRBJ1-5	-	TRBV6-5	-	CASRLQGVIDQPQHF	TGTGCCAGCCGTCTCCAGGGAGTTATTGATCAGCCCCAGCATTTT
TRBJ1-5	TRBD1	TRBV19	-	CASSTDTGGFQPQHF	TGTGCCAGTAGTACCGACACAGGGGGCTTTCAGCCCCAGCATTTT
TRBJ2-1	TRBD1	TRBV11-2	-	CASSFNSDRGIEQFF	TGTGCCAGCAGCTTTAACTCTGACAGGGGAATTGAGCAGTTCTTC
TRBJ2-2	-	TRBV7-9	once	CASSPFGELFF	TGTGCCAGCAGCCCGTTCGGGGAGCTGTTTTTT
TRBJ2-3	-	TRBV2	-	CASSSETTDTQYF	TGTGCCAGCAGTTCCGAGACCACAGATACGCAGTATTTT
TRBJ2-2	TRBD1	TRBV24-1	-	CATSDFGGQGNTGELFF	TGTGCCACCAGTGATTTTGGGGGACAGGGTAACACCGGGGAGCTGTTTTTT
TRBJ2-1	-	TRBV6-2/TRBV6-3	-	CASSDFEGGNEQFF	TGTGCCAGCAGTGACTTTGAGGGGGGGAATGAGCAGTTCTTC
TRBJ1-2	-	TRBV3-1/TRBV3-2	-	CASSQRTPYGYTF	TGTGCCAGCAGCCAACGGACACCCTATGGCTACACCTTC
TRBJ2-1	-	TRBV5-1	-	CASSLEAGANEQFF	TGCGCCAGCAGCTTGGAGGCAGGCGCCAATGAGCAGTTCTTC
TRBJ1-4	-	TRBV30	once	CAWRSGRTTNEKLFF	TGTGCCTGGAGGTCGGGGAGAACAACTAATGAAAAACTGTTTTTT
TRBJ2-4	TRBD2	TRBV5-4	-	CASSLRRGGELAKNIQYF	TGTGCCAGCAGCTTGCGGCGGGGGGGAGAACTAGCCAAAAACATTCAGTACTTC
TRBJ2-7	-	TRBV10-2	-	CASSTGGPSYEQYF	TGCGCCAGCAGTACGGGGGGCCCCTCCTACGAGCAGTACTTC
TRBJ2-5	-	TRBV7-9	-	CASSWFSGTGETQYF	TGTGCCAGCAGCTGGTTCTCAGGTACCGGAGAGACCCAGTACTTC
TRBJ2-7	TRBD2	TRBV6-2/TRBV6-3	-	CASSSGLAGSYEQYF	TGTGCCAGCAGTTCGGGACTAGCGGGTTCCTACGAGCAGTACTTC
TRBJ1-1	TRBD1	TRBV2	-	CARRGGANTEAFF	TGTGCCAGGAGAGGGGGCGCGAACACTGAAGCTTTCTTT
TRBJ1-1	-	TRBV6-1	-	CASSEYYAQNTEAFF	TGTGCCAGCAGTGAGTATTATGCCCAGAACACTGAAGCTTTCTTT
TRBJ1-6	-	TRBV9	-	CASSVVQFNSPLHF	TGTGCCAGCAGCGTAGTACAGTTTAATTCACCCCTCCACTTT
TRBJ2-2	-	TRBV14	once	CASRPGQQNTGELFF	TGTGCCAGCAGACCCGGACAGCAGAACACCGGGGAGCTGTTTTTT
TRBJ2-5	TRBD1	TRBV2	few	CASSGNSRFQQGEETQYF	TGTGCCAGCAGCGGAAACTCCCGCTTCCAACAGGGGGAGGAGACCCAGTACTTC
TRBJ2-3	TRBD2	TRBV9	-	CASSVGAASGVTDTQYF	TGTGCCAGCAGCGTAGGAGCGGCTAGCGGGGTCACAGATACGCAGTATTTT
TRBJ1-1	-	TRBV11-3	-	CASSLGAGADTEAFF	TGTGCCAGCAGCTTAGGTGCAGGGGCGGACACTGAAGCTTTCTTT
TRBJ1-2	-	TRBV4-3	-	CASSQDTTAGNYGYTF	TGCGCCAGCAGCCAAGACACAACAGCAGGGAACTATGGCTACACCTTC
TRBJ1-6	TRBD1	TRBV5-1	-	CASSQITGDSPLHF	TGCGCCAGCAGCCAAATTACAGGGGATTCACCCCTCCACTTT
TRBJ2-3	-	TRBV3-1/TRBV3-2	-	CASSQNPSLTDTQYF	TGTGCCAGCAGCCAGAACCCTAGCTTAACAGATACGCAGTATTTT
TRBJ1-1	-	TRBV11-2	-	CASRVTPNTEAFF	TGTGCCAGCAGGGTGACACCGAACACTGAAGCTTTCTTT